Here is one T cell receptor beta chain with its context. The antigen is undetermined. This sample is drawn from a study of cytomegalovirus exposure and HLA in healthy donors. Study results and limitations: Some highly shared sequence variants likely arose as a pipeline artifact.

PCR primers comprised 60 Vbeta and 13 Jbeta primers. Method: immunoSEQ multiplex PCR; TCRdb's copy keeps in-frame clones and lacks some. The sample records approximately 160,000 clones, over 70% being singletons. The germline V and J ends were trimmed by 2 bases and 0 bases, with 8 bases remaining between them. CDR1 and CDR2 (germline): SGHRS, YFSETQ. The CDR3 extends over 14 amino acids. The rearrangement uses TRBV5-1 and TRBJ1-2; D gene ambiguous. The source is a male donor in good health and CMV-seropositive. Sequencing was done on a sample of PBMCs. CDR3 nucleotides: TGCGCCAGCAGCTTTGAGGGAGCTAACTATGGCTACACCTTC. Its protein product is CASSFEGANYGYTF.